The next 22 T cell receptor beta chains were all read from a single sample in a study of cytomegalovirus exposure and HLA in healthy donors. Both 60 Vbeta primers and 13 Jbeta primers went into the PCR. Using immunoSEQ multiplex PCR, the repertoire was profiled, and TCRdb retains in-frame clones only, with some absent. The data hold about 190,000 clones, with over 80% observed a single time. Sequencing was performed on PBMCs. These TCRs come from a man in his forties or fifties in good health and CMV-seropositive.

The J gene is TRBJ2-3, the V gene TRBV7-8, with TRBD2 matching 10 bases. From germline, CDR1 is SGHVS and CDR2 FQNEAQ. Trimming cost V 2 bases and J 2 bases; bases outside gene matches: 7. CDR3 length: 17 amino acids. The CDR3: CASSLLVAGGFTDTQYF. The CDR3 DNA reads as TGTGCCAGCAGCTTATTGGTAGCGGGGGGATTCACAGATACGCAGTATTTT.

The chain recombines TRBV7-3 with TRBJ2-1; 12 nucleotides align to TRBD1. The CDR3 consists of 15 residues. V was pared by 2 bases and J by 8 bases, with 4 bases of the junction left unmatched. CDR1 and CDR2 from the germline V gene are SGHTA and FQGTGA. CDR3 in amino acids: CASSLVGTGGDEQFF. The CDR3 DNA follows: TGTGCCAGCAGCTTAGTAGGGACAGGGGGCGATGAGCAGTTCTTC.

The V gene is TRBV13, the J gene TRBJ2-3; 14 nucleotides align to TRBD2. The CDR3 is made up of 16 amino acids. J gave up 6 bases and V 4 bases, and 6 bases lay outside the gene matches. Germline V lookup: CDR1 PRHDT, CDR2 FYEKMQ (reference sequence). DNA of the CDR3: TGTGCCAGCAGCTCCATGACTAGCGGGGGGGGTGATACGCAGTATTTT. This sequence encodes CASSSMTSGGGDTQYF.

The rearrangement uses TRBV5-4 and TRBJ2-7, with D possibly matching TRBD2 (7 bases). Between the trimmed V and J ends, which lost 0 bases and 6 bases, there was a span of 10 bases. Germline values: CDR1 SGHNT, CDR2 YYREEE (reference sequence). This CDR3 is built from 13 residues. CDR3 region: CASSLVGGREQYF. DNA for the CDR3: TGTGCCAGCAGCTTGGTGGGGGGGCGCGAGCAGTACTTC.

In nucleotides, the CDR3 is TGTGCCAGCAGCTTTGCCGCAGGGTGGAATGAGCAGTTCTTC. It specifies CASSFAAGWNEQFF. The chain is built from TRBV7-2 and TRBJ2-1; D is perhaps TRBD1 (5 bases). The CDR3 loop spans 14 amino acids. Per the germline V gene, CDR1 is SGHTA and CDR2 is FQGNSA. The V and J ends lost 3 bases and 7 bases respectively, with 13 bases between them.

The V gene is TRBV7-4, the J gene TRBJ1-5; D call uncertain. The V end lost 0 bases, the J end lost 10 bases, and 28 bases lay between the germline ends. Germline assignment: CDR1 SGHVT and CDR2 SQSDAQ. The CDR3 is 19 residues long. The CDR3 reads CASSLALIPRQKDVIPQHF. CDR3 bases: TGTGCCAGCAGCTTAGCGCTTATCCCCAGGCAAAAAGACGTCATTCCCCAGCATTTT.

This clone showed up just a few times. The gene calls are TRBV28 and TRBJ1-2; no reliable D call. The germline gives CDR1 MDHEN, CDR2 SYDVKM. The ends were cut back, 8 bases at V and 2 bases at J, with 12 bases in the middle. There are 13 residues in the CDR3. The CDR3: CASHMARNYGYTF. CDR3 DNA sequence: TGTGCCAGCCATATGGCCAGAAACTATGGCTACACCTTC.

About this clone: One junction end does not reproduce the germline sequence, and a read error may be involved. This rearrangement joins TRBV7-9 to TRBJ2-5; maybe TRBD1 (7 bases). This CDR3 region has 13 residues. The germline CDR1 and CDR2 sequences are SEHNR and FQNEAQ (reference sequence). The CDR3 DNA sequence: TGTTCCAGCAGCTCAGGGGGGTTAGAGACCCAGTACTTC. Encoded protein: CSSSSGGLETQYF.

The chain employs TRBV25-1 and TRBJ2-2; 7 positions match TRBD1. This CDR3 is built from 13 residues. The germline CDR1 and CDR2 sequences are MGHDK and SYGVNS. V lost 9 bases to trimming and J lost 4 bases; unmatched junction nucleotides: 5. The CDR3 region has the DNA TGTGCCAGTTCGACAGGGTCCACCGGGGAGCTGTTTTTT. It codes for CASSTGSTGELFF.

The genes are TRBV27 and TRBJ2-7; D is possibly TRBD1 (5 bases). This CDR3 has 14 amino acids. The V end was cut by 6 bases, the J end by 3 bases, with 15 bases between. Germline loops: CDR1 MNHEY, CDR2 SMNVEV (reference sequence). The CDR3 loop is CASSPLPGNYEQYF. CDR3 DNA sequence: TGTGCCAGCAGCCCCCTCCCAGGGAACTACGAGCAGTACTTC.

The CDR3 reads CASSLDRSPEAFF. CDR3 bases: TGTGCCAGCAGCTTAGACCGGAGTCCTGAAGCTTTCTTT. This chain joins TRBV7-9 and TRBJ1-1, with D unclear. The CDR3 is 13 residues long. Trimming pared 1 base from V and 6 bases from J, leaving 9 bases between. Germline CDR1 and CDR2: SEHNR and FQNEAQ (reference sequence). Variable domain in full (rest from reference TRBV7-9 and TRBJ1-1): DTGVSQNPRHKITKRGQNVTFRCDPISEHNRLYWYRQTLGQGPEFLTYFQNEAQLEKSRLLSDRFSAERPKGSFSTLEIQRTEQGDSAMYLCASSLDRSPEAFFGQGTRLTVV.

The chain uses TRBV6-1 and TRBJ2-7; the D gene is possibly TRBD1 (5 bases). CDR3 length: 13 amino acids. Trimming took off 6 bases at V and 6 bases at J, with 15 bases between the two ends. Germline V gene lookup returns CDR1 MNHNS and CDR2 SASEGT. CDR3 protein: CASSPGSRPEQYF. The CDR3, as DNA: TGTGCCAGCAGCCCAGGGTCCAGGCCCGAGCAGTACTTC.

V gene TRBV30 combines with J gene TRBJ2-5; TRBD1 matches 7 bases. The J call may be faulty, since TRBJ2-7 better matches the DNA end. Germline CDR1 is GTSNPN and CDR2 is SVGIG (reference sequence). The CDR3 is made up of 13 amino acids. The CDR3 region has the DNA TGTGCCTGGAGTATCACAGGGGTCGGCGAGCAGTACTTC. This sequence encodes CAWSITGVGEQYF.

The rearrangement links TRBV7-9 to TRBJ2-7; 10 bases match TRBD1. V shed 5 bases, J shed 4 bases, and the junction held 5 bases outside the gene matches. This CDR3 has 14 amino acids. Germline values: CDR1 SEHNR, CDR2 FQNEAQ (reference sequence). The CDR3 protein is CASSPGQGRYEQYF. Written as DNA, the CDR3 is TGTGCCAGCAGCCCGGGACAGGGGCGGTACGAGCAGTACTTC. Looking up the rest from reference TRBV7-9 and TRBJ2-7 gives the full variable domain: DTGVSQNPRHKITKRGQNVTFRCDPISEHNRLYWYRQTLGQGPEFLTYFQNEAQLEKSRLLSDRFSAERPKGSFSTLEIQRTEQGDSAMYLCASSPGQGRYEQYFGPGTRLTVT.

This clone came up a few times. The V call is TRBV5-1, the J call TRBJ2-5; 8 bases align to TRBD1. CDR1 is SGHRS and CDR2 is YFSETQ in the germline V gene. Trimming took 2 bases from V and 5 from J; bases not matched to a gene: 11. CDR3 length: 16 residues. This CDR3 is CASSFARQGKGETQYF. For the CDR3, the DNA is TGCGCCAGCAGCTTCGCTAGACAGGGGAAAGGGGAGACCCAGTACTTC.

CDR3 bases: TGCGCCAGCAGCCTGGATCAGGGGAATCAGCCCCAGCATTTT. The encoded protein is CASSLDQGNQPQHF. This chain connects TRBV5-1 to TRBJ1-5; D might be TRBD1 (6 bases). The CDR3 loop spans 14 amino acids. The germline V gene encodes CDR1 SGHRS and CDR2 YFSETQ. V was shortened by 4 bases and J by 4 bases, with 12 bases between the two germline ends.

The CDR3 DNA is TGTGCCAGCAGTTACTTTAGGCAGGGTAACACTGAAGCTTTCTTT. Encoded protein: CASSYFRQGNTEAFF. The J gene is TRBJ1-1, the V gene TRBV6-5, with D maybe TRBD1 (5 bases). V was pared by 1 base and J by 2 bases, with 11 bases between. Looked up from germline, CDR1 is MNHEY and CDR2 is SVGAGI. CDR3 length equals 15 residues.

The V and J genes are TRBV2 and TRBJ1-4; 9 positions match TRBD1. The germline V gene encodes CDR1 SNHLY and CDR2 FYNNEI. The V segment lost 7 bases and the J segment 4 bases; nucleotides outside the gene matches: 7. The CDR3 length is 15 residues. In nucleotides, the CDR3 is TGTGCCAGCATCATACCGGGACAGGGTAATGAAAAACTGTTTTTT. Translated: CASIIPGQGNEKLFF.

The rearrangement joins TRBV29-1 to TRBJ2-5, with D uncertain. The ends were cut back, 6 bases at V and 5 bases at J, with 16 bases in the middle. The CDR3 runs to 13 residues. CDR1 and CDR2 from the germline V gene are SQVTM and ANQGSEA. The DNA of the CDR3 is TGCAGCGTCGCCCTAGGATCATGGGAGACCCAGTACTTC. Encoded protein: CSVALGSWETQYF.

The rearrangement joins TRBV6-5 to TRBJ2-7; 8 nucleotides match TRBD2. Per germline, CDR1 MNHEY and CDR2 SVGAGI. The CDR3 is made up of 12 amino acids. This CDR3 is CGCGGNNYEQYF. For the CDR3, the DNA is TGTGGGTGCGGGGGGAACAACTACGAGCAGTACTTC.

The rearrangement uses TRBV7-3 and TRBJ2-5; 12 bases are a match to TRBD1. This CDR3 is 16 amino acids long. Germline V CDR1 and CDR2: SGHTA, FQGTGA. V lost 2 bases, J lost 5 bases, and 6 bases stayed unmatched. In DNA, the CDR3 is TGTGCCAGCAGCTTACAACCGGGACAGGGGGCCGAGACCCAGTACTTC. It encodes CASSLQPGQGAETQYF.

The rearrangement links TRBV11-2 to TRBJ2-7; D possibly corresponds to TRBD2 (5 bases). The CDR3 covers 16 residues. V gave up 5 bases and J gave up 2 bases, with 19 bases separating them. Germline CDR1 is SGHAT and CDR2 is FQNNGV. In nucleotides, the CDR3 is TGTGCCAGCAGCCCGAGGGTCCGGGCAGACCCCTACGAGCAGTACTTC. Amino acids: CASSPRVRADPYEQYF.